This entry lists 30 T cell receptor beta chains sequenced from one sample in a study of T cell repertoires in cytomegalovirus infection. No cognate antigen is known for these TCRs. TCRdb reprocessed the reads with MiXCR, giving one entry per CDR3 protein. The data show 80,000 or so distinct CDR3 sequences, 40% seen once. The sequences come from CD8+ T cells from cultured PBMCs, collected from culture after CMV antigen stimulation. The receptor source for this set is a human donor in good health (CMV status not recorded). Some clones in this sample may be carry-over from other donors' samples.

The J gene is TRBJ2-1, the V gene TRBV6-2 or TRBV6-3; 7 bases are shared with TRBD1. Trimming removed 2 bases from V and 7 bases from J; junction bases left unmatched: 11. This CDR3 has 16 residues. Germline V gene sequence: CDR1 MNHEY, CDR2 SVGEGT. The CDR3 DNA follows: TGTGCCAGCAGTTACCGTTCCAGGGGGAAATTGAATGAGCAGTTCTTC. Residues: CASSYRSRGKLNEQFF.

This clonotype was seen a handful of times. The chain carries TRBV7-2 and TRBJ1-2; D gene ambiguous. V was trimmed by 1 base and J by 4 bases, leaving 10 bases between them. The germline CDR1 and CDR2 sequences are SGHTA and FQGNSA. This CDR3 has 14 amino acids. Here the CDR3 DNA reads TGTGCCAGCAGCTTAGTGGCAGATACCTATGGCTACACCTTC. Its translation: CASSLVADTYGYTF.

This clonotype appeared many times. The chain combines TRBV7-2 with TRBJ2-1, with 12 bases aligning to TRBD2. CDR1 and CDR2 from the germline V gene are SGHTA and FQGNSA. There are 18 residues in the CDR3. J gave up 8 bases and V 1 base, and 12 bases lay outside the gene matches. The DNA for the CDR3 is TGTGCCAGCAGCTTAGAGGCTAGCGGGGGGGCGAGTGCCGATGAGCAGTTCTTC. It yields the protein CASSLEASGGASADEQFF.

The chain is built from TRBV7-8 and TRBJ1-1, with 7 positions matching TRBD1. The germline gives CDR1 SGHVS, CDR2 FQNEAQ. V shed 3 bases and J 0 bases; nucleotides not matched to a gene: 13. This CDR3 spans 18 amino acids. The CDR3 protein is CASSFRRQGGSVNTEAFF. In nucleotides, the CDR3 is TGTGCCAGCAGCTTCAGGCGACAGGGTGGAAGCGTGAACACTGAAGCTTTCTTT.

Comment on this clonotype: At one of its ends the junction is not consistent with the germline gene, which may arise from a read error. V and J are TRBV7-9 and TRBJ2-2; TRBD1 might be the D (6 bases). The germline V gene encodes CDR1 SEHNR and CDR2 FQNEAQ (reference sequence). The CDR3 is 18 residues long. CDR3 amino acids: CASSLTPGHLEDTWELFF. CDR3 DNA: TGTGCCAGCAGCTTAACACCGGGACACCTAGAGGACACCTGGGAGCTGTTTTTT.

CDR3 sequence reads: CASFRGEDRGETQYF. The CDR3 DNA is TGTGCCAGCTTCCGTGGCGAAGACAGAGGGGAGACCCAGTACTTC. This chain links TRBV2 with TRBJ2-5; D possibly matches TRBD1 or TRBD2 (5 bases each). V was cut by 8 bases and J by 5 bases, with 21 bases left in between. The CDR3 spans 15 residues. The germline V gene has CDR1 SNHLY and CDR2 FYNNEI.

The gene calls are TRBV4-3 and TRBJ1-4, with 9 nucleotides matching TRBD1. In germline, CDR1 is LGHNA, CDR2 YSLEER. The CDR3 has 16 amino acids. Germline trimming cut 3 bases from V and 8 bases from J; bases unmatched to any gene: 10. The CDR3 DNA reads as TGCGCCAGCAGCCAGTCGGACAGGGGTGATTTAGAAAAACTGTTTTTT. Translation: CASSQSDRGDLEKLFF.

The V and J genes are TRBV28 and TRBJ2-1; no reliable D call. Deletions cut 7 bases from V and 0 bases from J, with 10 bases between. The CDR3 runs to 14 residues. Per germline, CDR1 MDHEN and CDR2 SYDVKM. CDR3 in DNA: TGTGCCAGCATCCCCTCCAGCTCCTACAATGAGCAGTTCTTC. It encodes CASIPSSSYNEQFF.

This sequence joins TRBV7-9 and TRBJ2-7; 9 positions agree with TRBD2. With 7 bases clipped from V and 0 bases from J, the junction kept 4 bases outside the gene matches. The CDR3 loop spans 14 amino acids. Germline values: CDR1 SEHNR, CDR2 FQNEAQ (reference sequence). The DNA of the CDR3 is TGTGCCAGCAAGAGCGGGGGGCTCTCCTACGAGCAGTACTTC. Translated, it gives CASKSGGLSYEQYF.

The V and J genes are TRBV13 and TRBJ2-5, with D perhaps being TRBD1 or TRBD2 (5 bases each). Trimming took 2 bases from V and 1 from J, leaving 8 bases between them. Germline V gene sequence: CDR1 PRHDT, CDR2 FYEKMQ (reference sequence). The CDR3 sequence is 14 residues long. CDR3 residues: CASSLRDVQETQYF. The CDR3 DNA sequence: TGTGCCAGCAGCTTACGGGACGTCCAAGAGACCCAGTACTTC.

The chain recombines TRBV15 with TRBJ2-1; D remains unclear. Trimming cost V 2 bases and J 7 bases, with 9 bases left between them. The CDR3 spans 13 residues. The germline CDR1 and CDR2 sequences are LNHNV and YYDKDF (reference sequence). The CDR3 sequence: CATSRPPDNEQFF. For the CDR3, the DNA is TGTGCCACCAGCAGACCCCCCGATAATGAGCAGTTCTTC.

This clonotype has a handful of counts. The chain joins TRBV20-1 to TRBJ1-1, with D hard to call. The CDR3 contains 12 residues. Germline CDR1 reads DFQATT; CDR2 reads SNEGSKA (reference sequence). Deletions cut 3 bases from V and 1 base from J, with 6 bases between. The CDR3: CSARWGNTEAFF. In DNA form, the CDR3 reads TGCAGTGCTAGGTGGGGGAACACTGAAGCTTTCTTT.

This clonotype was counted between two and nine times. This sequence joins TRBV6-1 and TRBJ1-1; TRBD1 agrees at 9 bases. CDR3 length: 16 residues. V shed 5 bases, J shed 0 bases, and the junction held 7 bases outside the gene matches. The V gene's germline CDR1 is MNHNS and CDR2 SASEGT. This CDR3 reads CASSSGTGRVNTEAFF. The CDR3 nucleotides are TGTGCCAGCAGTTCGGGGACAGGGAGGGTGAACACTGAAGCTTTCTTT.

This clonotype was recorded at least ten times. The chain is built from TRBV7-9 and TRBJ2-1; the match to TRBD1 covers 8 bases. V lost 6 bases to trimming and J lost 4 bases; unmatched junction nucleotides: 2. CDR1 is SEHNR, CDR2 FQNEAQ, per germline (reference sequence). This CDR3 region has 13 residues. The CDR3 region has the DNA TGTGCCAGCAGGGGACAGGCTTACAATGAGCAGTTCTTC. Amino acid sequence: CASRGQAYNEQFF. Variable domain in full (rest from reference TRBV7-9 and TRBJ2-1): DTGVSQNPRHKITKRGQNVTFRCDPISEHNRLYWYRQTLGQGPEFLTYFQNEAQLEKSRLLSDRFSAERPKGSFSTLEIQRTEQGDSAMYLCASRGQAYNEQFFGPGTRLTVL.

Many counts were recorded for this clonotype. This chain links TRBV6-1 with TRBJ1-5; D is unclear. Trimming left V 6 bases short and J 0 bases short, with 12 bases between. The germline V gene encodes CDR1 MNHNS and CDR2 SASEGT. The CDR3 runs 15 residues. The DNA of the CDR3 is TGTGCCAGCAGGCCCTCTGGGGATAGCAATCAGCCCCAGCATTTT. Its translation: CASRPSGDSNQPQHF.

The V call is TRBV11-2, the J call TRBJ2-7; 10 bases align to TRBD1. From germline, CDR1 is SGHAT and CDR2 FQNNGV. The junction had 6 bases not matched to a gene; V was cut back by 5 bases and J by 2 bases. This CDR3 comprises 15 residues. The CDR3 nucleotides are TGTGCCAGCAGCCAAGGGACAGGGGAGACCTACGAGCAGTACTTC. This translates into CASSQGTGETYEQYF.

This clonotype has only a few counts. The V gene is TRBV6-1, the J gene TRBJ2-3; 10 bases fit TRBD2. The trim removed 6 bases at V and 3 bases at J, leaving 6 bases unmatched. Germline CDR1 reads MNHNS; CDR2 reads SASEGT. This CDR3 is 15 amino acids long. CDR3 sequence reads: CASSLLAGDTDTQYF. DNA of the CDR3: TGTGCCAGCAGCCTCCTAGCGGGGGATACAGATACGCAGTATTTT.

This clonotype was detected ten times or more. The CDR3 nucleotides are TGCGCCAGCAGCCAAAGTCAGGGGTCCTACAATGAGCAGTTCTTC. It yields the protein CASSQSQGSYNEQFF. The chain uses TRBV4-1 and TRBJ2-1; possibly TRBD1 for D (6 bases). Trimming shortened V by 2 bases and J by 1 base, and 9 bases separated the two germline ends. The CDR3 length is 15 residues. Germline CDR1 reads MGHRA; CDR2 reads YSYEKL.

The rearrangement uses TRBV6-1 and TRBJ2-1; 8 bases map to TRBD2. The CDR3 totals 15 residues. The ends lost 3 bases at V and 8 bases at J; junction bases unmatched: 9. Germline CDR1 and CDR2: MNHNS and SASEGT. The CDR3 DNA reads TGTGCCAGCAGTGAGGGACTAGGGTCTAGGGATGAGCAGTTCTTC. Encoded protein: CASSEGLGSRDEQFF.

The rearrangement uses TRBV27 and TRBJ1-4; 10 nucleotides match TRBD1. V lost 2 bases, J lost 6 bases, and 6 bases stayed unmatched. This CDR3 has 16 amino acids. Germline lookup yields CDR1 MNHEY and CDR2 SMNVEV (reference sequence). CDR3 bases: TGTGCCAGCAGTTTACGGGGACAGGGGACAGATGAAAAACTGTTTTTT. It is translated as CASSLRGQGTDEKLFF.

In its sample, this clonotype was seen a few times. The J gene is TRBJ2-5, the V gene TRBV7-9; 7 bases are shared with TRBD2. Looked up from germline, CDR1 is SEHNR and CDR2 is FQNEAQ (reference sequence). The CDR3 has 17 residues. The V and J ends lost 6 bases and 2 bases, in that order; junction bases with no gene match: 15. CDR3 sequence reads: CASSHYPPTSDQETQYF. CDR3 bases: TGTGCCAGCAGTCACTATCCCCCCACTAGCGATCAAGAGACCCAGTACTTC.

The V and J genes are TRBV7-2 and TRBJ2-3; tentatively, D is TRBD2 (7 bases). V lost 5 bases and J lost 0, with 21 bases in between. This CDR3 comprises 18 residues. Germline loops: CDR1 SGHTA, CDR2 FQGNSA. The chain's CDR3 is CASSRREGVDPSTDTQYF. The CDR3 DNA is TGTGCCAGCAGCCGAAGGGAGGGGGTCGACCCTAGCACAGATACGCAGTATTTT.

The V gene is TRBV13, the J gene TRBJ1-2; 9 bases are a match to TRBD1. Germline V gene lookup returns CDR1 PRHDT and CDR2 FYEKMQ (reference sequence). This CDR3 comprises 18 residues. Trimming took 4 bases from V and 4 from J; bases not matched to a gene: 16. The CDR3 loop reads CASSSGTGWITSSYGYTF. The CDR3 DNA is TGTGCCAGCAGCTCAGGGACAGGGTGGATTACGTCGTCCTATGGCTACACCTTC.

This clonotype was seen a handful of times. The chain carries TRBV7-6 and TRBJ2-3; unclear D gene. Germline CDR1 is SGHVS and CDR2 is FNYEAQ. The CDR3 is 15 amino acids. Trimming took 1 base from V and 2 from J, leaving 10 bases between them. The chain's CDR3 is CASSLGRVNTDTQYF. The CDR3 DNA sequence: TGTGCCAGCAGCTTAGGACGCGTAAACACAGATACGCAGTATTTT.

V is TRBV29-1 and J is TRBJ1-1, with no clear D. The CDR3 totals 12 residues. Germline lookup yields CDR1 SQVTM and CDR2 ANQGSEA. V lost 0 bases to trimming and J lost 1 base, with 3 bases between them. CDR3 nucleotide sequence: TGCAGCGTTGAAGACAGGAACACTGAAGCTTTCTTT. Protein: CSVEDRNTEAFF.

In regard to this clonotype: A much larger clone differs from this one at a single base, so this may be a read error. This sequence joins TRBV28 and TRBJ2-3; 9 bases are a match to TRBD2. This CDR3 has 15 residues. The V and J ends lost 7 bases and 6 bases, in that order; junction bases with no gene match: 11. Germline assignment: CDR1 MDHEN and CDR2 SYDVKM. For the CDR3, the DNA is TGTGCCAGCAATTTGAGGGCTAGCGGGGTGGATACGCAGTATTTT. Translating gives CASNLRASGVDTQYF. Complete variable domain (other parts from reference TRBV28 and TRBJ2-3): DVKVTQSSRYLVKRTGEKVFLECVQDMDHENMFWYRQDPGLGLRLIYFSYDVKMKEKGDIPEGYSVSREKKERFSLILESASTNQTSMYLCASNLRASGVDTQYFGPGTRLTVL.

This clonotype has a handful of counts. V is TRBV28 and J is TRBJ2-7, with a tentative D call TRBD2 (6 bases). Trimming took 11 bases from V and 4 from J, leaving 18 bases between them. CDR1 and CDR2 from the germline V gene are MDHEN and SYDVKM. CDR3 size: 13 residues. CDR3 DNA: TGTGCCGGATCTGCGGGGTGGGGGTACGAGCAGTACTTC. Residues: CAGSAGWGYEQYF.

This chain joins TRBV15 and TRBJ2-1, with D possibly matching TRBD1 (5 bases). The CDR3 covers 19 residues. The V and J ends lost 2 bases and 2 bases respectively, with 22 bases between them. CDR1 LNHNV and CDR2 YYDKDF come from the germline V gene (reference sequence). DNA of the CDR3: TGTGCCACCAGCAGACACCCGACAGACCGAACTTCTACCTACAATGAGCAGTTCTTC. Translation gives CATSRHPTDRTSTYNEQFF.

This clonotype occurred many times. The rearrangement uses TRBV7-6 and TRBJ2-7; 11 positions match TRBD2. The germline gives CDR1 SGHVS, CDR2 FNYEAQ. The CDR3 has 15 residues. After removal of 3 bases from V and 0 bases from J, the junction contained 1 base not matched to a gene. The CDR3 region is CASSLTSGDSYEQYF. DNA for the CDR3: TGTGCCAGCAGCTTGACTAGCGGGGACTCCTACGAGCAGTACTTC.

The chain links TRBV12-3 or TRBV12-4 to TRBJ2-1; 8 bases agree with TRBD1. This CDR3 is built from 15 residues. V lost 7 bases to trimming and J lost 6 bases; unmatched junction nucleotides: 11. CDR3 nucleotides: TGTGCCAGCAAACCCCAAGGACAGGGATTCAATGAGCAGTTCTTC. This gives the protein CASKPQGQGFNEQFF.